The 26 T cell receptor beta chains below were found in one sample sequenced in a study of blood T cell repertoires in COVID-19. TCRdb's copy holds only in-frame clones and misses some; the assay was immunoSEQ multiplex PCR. The sample includes about 210,000 clones, less than 90% of them seen just once. The source material was peripheral blood. These receptors were obtained from an elderly woman with COVID-19, enrolled during active disease.

The gene calls are TRBV6-5 and TRBJ1-1; D possibly corresponds to TRBD1 (6 bases). Trimming pared 1 base from V and 4 bases from J, leaving 10 bases between. Germline V gene lookup returns CDR1 MNHEY and CDR2 SVGAGI. The CDR3 is 14 residues long. CDR3 amino acids: CASSYLTGSTEAFF. The DNA of the CDR3 is TGTGCCAGCAGTTACTTGACAGGCTCCACTGAAGCTTTCTTT.

The CDR3 coding sequence is TGCGCCAGCAGCCCTGGCAATGTGGGCCGTGATACGCAGTATTTT. Protein sequence: CASSPGNVGRDTQYF. The chain carries TRBV4-1 and TRBJ2-3; D is uncertain. The length of the CDR3 is 15 residues. CDR1 and CDR2 from the germline V gene are MGHRA and YSYEKL. V gave up 4 bases and J gave up 6 bases, with 17 bases separating them.

V and J are TRBV7-9 and TRBJ2-1; 7 bases align to TRBD1. J lost 8 bases, V lost 6 bases, and 10 bases had no gene match. CDR3 length: 14 residues. Germline loops: CDR1 SEHNR, CDR2 FQNEAQ (reference sequence). The CDR3 loop reads CASSSVRGWDEQFF. In nucleotides, the CDR3 is TGTGCCAGCAGTTCCGTCAGGGGGTGGGATGAGCAGTTCTTC.

The table lists this clone with a few counts. The chain carries TRBV6-5 and TRBJ1-4, with D tentatively TRBD1 (5 bases). Germline V gene lookup returns CDR1 MNHEY and CDR2 SVGAGI. Trimming shortened V by 6 bases and J by 7 bases, and 15 bases separated the two germline ends. The CDR3 spans 14 residues. The CDR3 DNA follows: TGTGCCAGCAGGGCGGACATCGTTGGTGAAAAACTGTTTTTT. Protein sequence: CASRADIVGEKLFF.

This clone was observed a single time. V gene TRBV5-6 combines with J gene TRBJ1-3; TRBD1 is a possible D gene (5 bases). V gave up 3 bases and J gave up 6 bases, with 16 bases separating them. CDR3 length: 15 amino acids. CDR1 SGHDT and CDR2 YYEEEE come from the germline V gene. Written as DNA, the CDR3 is TGTGCCAGCAGCTATACCTCGGGACTGCTAAACACCATATATTTT. Residues: CASSYTSGLLNTIYF.

This CDR3 reads CATSRGDNSNTEAFF. CDR3 in DNA: TGTGCCACCAGCAGGGGCGACAACTCGAACACTGAAGCTTTCTTT. The rearrangement uses TRBV15 and TRBJ1-1; D not resolved. This CDR3 comprises 15 residues. Germline CDR1 LNHNV, CDR2 YYDKDF (reference sequence). Trimming shortened V by 3 bases and J by 1 base, and 12 bases separated the two germline ends. Drawing the rest from reference TRBV15 and TRBJ1-1, the complete variable domain is DAMVIQNPRYQVTQFGKPVTLSCSQTLNHNVMYWYQQKSSQAPKLLFHYYDKDFNNEADTPDNFQSRRPNTSFCFLDIRSPGLGDTAMYLCATSRGDNSNTEAFFGQGTRLTVV.

The chain has TRBV11-2 and TRBJ2-5; D possibly corresponds to TRBD2 (7 bases). The V end lost 5 bases, the J end lost 4 bases, and 17 bases lay between the germline ends. The CDR3 is 15 amino acids. Germline V CDR1 and CDR2: SGHAT, FQNNGV. The CDR3 region is CASSGGSGGGETQYF. As DNA, the CDR3 is TGTGCCAGCAGCGGTGGTTCGGGGGGCGGAGAGACCCAGTACTTC.

The chain employs TRBV12-3 or TRBV12-4 and TRBJ2-1; no clear D. This CDR3 region has 12 residues. V dropped 5 bases and J dropped 3 bases, with 5 bases sitting between them. The CDR3 DNA is TGTGCCAGCAGTCTCGGCTACAATGAGCAGTTCTTC. This gives the protein CASSLGYNEQFF.

This clone was picked up a small number of times. V is TRBV12-3 or TRBV12-4 and J is TRBJ1-2; no definite D call. CDR3 length equals 11 residues. Trimming cost V 5 bases and J 8 bases, with 9 bases left between them. In DNA, the CDR3 is TGTGCCAGCAGTAACGGGGAAGGCTACACCTTC. Encoded protein: CASSNGEGYTF.

The chain is built from TRBV5-1 and TRBJ2-1; the D is unclear. In germline, CDR1 is SGHRS, CDR2 YFSETQ. The CDR3 loop spans 14 amino acids. V dropped 0 bases and J dropped 0 bases, with 4 bases sitting between them. The CDR3 loop is CASSLDGSYNEQFF. CDR3 DNA sequence: TGCGCCAGCAGCTTGGACGGCTCCTACAATGAGCAGTTCTTC.

This clone has only a few counts. The J gene is TRBJ1-2, the V gene TRBV30; 8 bases are shared with TRBD1. Germline V CDR1 and CDR2: GTSNPN, SVGIG (reference sequence). Trimming cost V 2 bases and J 9 bases; bases outside gene matches: 8. This CDR3 has 13 residues. The CDR3 loop is CAWSPGGERSYTF. CDR3 in DNA: TGTGCCTGGAGTCCAGGGGGCGAGCGGAGCTACACCTTC.

The chain uses TRBV21-1 and TRBJ2-7; TRBD1 is the table's D call and was not checked against the DNA. TRBV21-1 is recorded as a pseudogene. The CDR3 is made up of 13 amino acids. CDR3 nucleotide sequence: TGTGCCAGCAGTACCGGGACAGACTACGAGCAGTACTTC. Protein sequence: CASSTGTDYEQYF.

The chain's CDR3 is CASGSGYEQYF. The CDR3, as DNA: TGTGCCAGTGGTAGCGGCTACGAGCAGTACTTC. The chain couples TRBV6-1 to TRBJ2-7; a weak D match, TRBD2 (6 bases). The CDR3 has 11 residues. Deletions cut 9 bases from V and 3 bases from J, with 9 bases between. Per germline, CDR1 MNHNS and CDR2 SASEGT.

The chain is built from TRBV6-6 and TRBJ1-5; maybe TRBD1 (6 bases). Germline loops: CDR1 MNHNY, CDR2 SVGAGI (reference sequence). V was clipped by 8 bases and J by 3 bases, with 14 bases between them. The CDR3 is made up of 14 amino acids. The CDR3 here is CASHSGTNNQPQHF. Here the CDR3 DNA reads TGTGCCAGCCACTCCGGGACAAACAATCAGCCCCAGCATTTT.

The chain carries TRBV3-1 (or the pseudogene TRBV3-2) and TRBJ1-3, with D tentatively TRBD1 (5 bases). Germline values: CDR1 LGHDT, CDR2 YNNKEL (reference sequence). V was shortened by 5 bases and J by 0 bases, with 5 bases between the two germline ends. CDR3 length: 13 residues. CDR3 sequence: CASSRGSGNTIYF. CDR3 nucleotide sequence: TGTGCCAGCAGCAGGGGCTCTGGAAACACCATATATTTT.

The V gene is TRBV4-2, the J gene TRBJ1-4; D might be TRBD1 (5 bases). This CDR3 comprises 17 residues. The germline gives CDR1 LGHNA, CDR2 YNFKEQ. V lost 0 bases and J lost 0, with 11 bases in between. The CDR3 sequence: CASSQDLRGSTNEKLFF. The CDR3 DNA reads TGTGCCAGCAGCCAAGATCTCCGGGGGTCAACTAATGAAAAACTGTTTTTT.

This chain uses TRBV2 with TRBJ1-6; D remains unclear. Germline V gene lookup returns CDR1 SNHLY and CDR2 FYNNEI. The V gene lost 11 bases and the J gene lost 10 bases, with 18 bases spanning the gap. The CDR3 contains 13 residues. Here the CDR3 DNA reads TGTGCCGGTTCTGAGGCCCCCGGGTCACCCCTCCACTTT. This gives the protein CAGSEAPGSPLHF.

This clone has just one count. The genes are TRBV5-4 and TRBJ2-1; TRBD2 matches at 7 bases. Germline CDR1 reads SGHNT; CDR2 reads YYREEE (reference sequence). V trimming: 4 bases; J trimming: 8 bases; junction bases outside the gene matches: 12. This CDR3 has 15 residues. The CDR3 nucleotides read TGTGCCAGCAGCCAGCTAGCGGCTTGGTCGGATGAGCAGTTCTTC. Translation gives CASSQLAAWSDEQFF.

Ten or more counts support this clone. This rearrangement joins TRBV29-1 to TRBJ1-1; D perhaps matches TRBD1 (5 bases). The CDR3 spans 13 residues. The V end lost 1 base, the J end lost 2 bases, and 8 bases lay between the germline ends. Per the germline V gene, CDR1 is SQVTM and CDR2 is ANQGSEA. Here the CDR3 reads CSVEGGANTEAFF. CDR3 DNA sequence: TGCAGCGTTGAAGGGGGCGCAAACACTGAAGCTTTCTTT.

The chain has TRBV2 and TRBJ2-3; 14 nucleotides agree with TRBD2. Germline CDR1 is SNHLY and CDR2 is FYNNEI. The ends lost 6 bases at V and 3 bases at J; junction bases unmatched: 5. The CDR3 extends over 16 amino acids. CDR3 in DNA: TGTGCCAGCAGCCGACTAGCGGGGGGGAGTACAGATACGCAGTATTTT. This encodes CASSRLAGGSTDTQYF.

V gene TRBV4-1 combines with J gene TRBJ1-6, with D possibly being TRBD1 (6 bases). Germline V gene data show CDR1 as MGHRA and CDR2 as YSYEKL. V gave up 2 bases and J gave up 6 bases, with 14 bases separating them. The CDR3 runs to 16 residues. CDR3 sequence (DNA): TGCGCCAGCAGCCAAACAGGGCAGGGCCCTAATTCACCCCTCCACTTT. Translated: CASSQTGQGPNSPLHF.

This sequence joins TRBV27 and TRBJ1-5; a possible D gene is TRBD1 (6 bases). Germline V gene data show CDR1 as MNHEY and CDR2 as SMNVEV (reference sequence). With 3 bases removed from V and 3 bases from J, the gap between germline ends came to 9 bases. The CDR3 length is 14 residues. The CDR3 nucleotides read TGTGCCAGCAGTTTCGGGACACCCAATCAGCCCCAGCATTTT. The encoded protein is CASSFGTPNQPQHF.

V and J are TRBV5-1 and TRBJ1-2, with TRBD1 matching 8 bases. The germline V gene encodes CDR1 SGHRS and CDR2 YFSETQ. This CDR3 comprises 14 residues. V dropped 5 bases and J dropped 8; count of bases not matched to a gene: 11. CDR3 DNA: TGCGCCAGCAGTTCAGACAGGGGAGCCTGGGGCTACACCTTC. Translating gives CASSSDRGAWGYTF.

The V call is TRBV7-9, the J call TRBJ1-1; 7 bases align to TRBD1. CDR1 and CDR2 (germline): SEHNR, FQNEAQ (reference sequence). Trimming cost V 5 bases and J 4 bases; bases outside gene matches: 10. CDR3 length: 15 amino acids. CDR3 DNA: TGTGCCAGCAGCGTCCTCGAGACAGGGCGCACTGAAGCTTTCTTT. Residues: CASSVLETGRTEAFF.

The V and J genes are TRBV10-3 and TRBJ1-1, with 7 bases that match TRBD1. J gave up 1 base and V 0 bases, and 5 bases lay outside the gene matches. Germline assignment: CDR1 ENHRY and CDR2 SYGVKD. The CDR3 spans 16 residues. The CDR3 region has the DNA TGTGCCATCAGTGAGTCTGCAAACAGGGGGAACACTGAAGCTTTCTTT. Protein product: CAISESANRGNTEAFF.

The rearrangement joins TRBV5-1 to TRBJ1-4; maybe TRBD1 (5 bases). Germline CDR1 reads SGHRS; CDR2 reads YFSETQ. Between the trimmed V and J ends, which lost 6 bases and 0 bases, there was a span of 9 bases. The CDR3 extends over 14 amino acids. The CDR3 sequence is CASTTDSTNEKLFF. As DNA, the CDR3 is TGCGCCAGCACGACAGATTCAACTAATGAAAAACTGTTTTTT.